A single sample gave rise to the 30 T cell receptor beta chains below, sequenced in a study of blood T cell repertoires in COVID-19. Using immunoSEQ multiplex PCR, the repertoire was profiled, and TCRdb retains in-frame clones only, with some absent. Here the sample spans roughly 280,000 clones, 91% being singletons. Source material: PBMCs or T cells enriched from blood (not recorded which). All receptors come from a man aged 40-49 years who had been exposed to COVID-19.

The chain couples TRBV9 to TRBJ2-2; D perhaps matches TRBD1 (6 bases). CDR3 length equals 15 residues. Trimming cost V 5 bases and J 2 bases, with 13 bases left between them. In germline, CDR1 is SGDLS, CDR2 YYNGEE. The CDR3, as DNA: TGTGCCAGCAGAGTGGACAGCTTAAACACCGGGGAGCTGTTTTTT. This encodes CASRVDSLNTGELFF.

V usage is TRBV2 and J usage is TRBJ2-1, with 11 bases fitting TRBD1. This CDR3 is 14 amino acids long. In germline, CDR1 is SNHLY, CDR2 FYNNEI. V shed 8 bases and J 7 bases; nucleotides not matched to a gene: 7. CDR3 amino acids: CASHGTGGRNEQFF. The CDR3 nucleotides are TGTGCCAGCCATGGGACAGGGGGGCGAAATGAGCAGTTCTTC.

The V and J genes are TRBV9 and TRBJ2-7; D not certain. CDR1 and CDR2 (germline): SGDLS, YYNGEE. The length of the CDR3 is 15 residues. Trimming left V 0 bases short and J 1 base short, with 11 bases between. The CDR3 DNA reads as TGTGCCAGCAGCGTAGAGGCAGGCGTTTCCTACGAGCAGTACTTC. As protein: CASSVEAGVSYEQYF.

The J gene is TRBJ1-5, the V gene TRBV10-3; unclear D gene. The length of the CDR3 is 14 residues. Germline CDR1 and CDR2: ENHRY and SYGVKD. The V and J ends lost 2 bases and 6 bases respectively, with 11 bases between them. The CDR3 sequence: CAISEGPGAQPQHF. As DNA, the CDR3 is TGTGCCATCAGTGAGGGACCGGGAGCTCAGCCCCAGCATTTT.

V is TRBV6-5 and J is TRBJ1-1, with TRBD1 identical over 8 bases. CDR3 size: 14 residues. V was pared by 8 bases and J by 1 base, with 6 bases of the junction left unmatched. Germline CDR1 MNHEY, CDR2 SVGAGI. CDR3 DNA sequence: TGTGCCAGCGAAACAGGGGGAACGAACACTGAAGCTTTCTTT. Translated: CASETGGTNTEAFF.

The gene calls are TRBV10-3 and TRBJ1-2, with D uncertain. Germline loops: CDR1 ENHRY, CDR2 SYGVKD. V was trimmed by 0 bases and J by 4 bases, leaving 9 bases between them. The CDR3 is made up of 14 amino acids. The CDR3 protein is CAISESGRSYGYTF. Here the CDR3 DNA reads TGTGCCATCAGTGAGTCTGGGAGATCCTATGGCTACACCTTC.

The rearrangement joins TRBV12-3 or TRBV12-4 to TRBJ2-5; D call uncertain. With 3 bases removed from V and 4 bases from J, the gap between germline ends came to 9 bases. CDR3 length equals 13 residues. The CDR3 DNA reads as TGTGCCAGCAGTTTTAGTATCACAGAGACCCAGTACTTC. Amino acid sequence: CASSFSITETQYF.

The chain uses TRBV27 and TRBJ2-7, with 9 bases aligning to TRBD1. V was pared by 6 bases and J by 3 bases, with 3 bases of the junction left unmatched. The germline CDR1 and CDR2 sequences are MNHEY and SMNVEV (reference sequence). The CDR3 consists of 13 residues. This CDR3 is CASRTGGGYEQYF. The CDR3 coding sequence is TGTGCCAGCAGGACAGGGGGAGGCTACGAGCAGTACTTC.

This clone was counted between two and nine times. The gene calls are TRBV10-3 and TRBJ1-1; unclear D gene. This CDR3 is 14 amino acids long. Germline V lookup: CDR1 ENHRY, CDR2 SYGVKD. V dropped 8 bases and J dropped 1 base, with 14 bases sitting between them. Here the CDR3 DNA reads TGTGCCATCCGCCGTCCTACAGAGAACACTGAAGCTTTCTTT. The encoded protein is CAIRRPTENTEAFF.

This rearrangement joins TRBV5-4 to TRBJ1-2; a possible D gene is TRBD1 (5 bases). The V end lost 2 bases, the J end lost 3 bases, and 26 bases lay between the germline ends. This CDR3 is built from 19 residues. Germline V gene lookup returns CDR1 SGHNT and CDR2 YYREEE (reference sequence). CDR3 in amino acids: CASSFGGGRHLGSDYGYTF. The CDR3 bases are TGTGCCAGCAGCTTTGGGGGGGGGAGACACCTCGGTTCGGACTATGGCTACACCTTC.

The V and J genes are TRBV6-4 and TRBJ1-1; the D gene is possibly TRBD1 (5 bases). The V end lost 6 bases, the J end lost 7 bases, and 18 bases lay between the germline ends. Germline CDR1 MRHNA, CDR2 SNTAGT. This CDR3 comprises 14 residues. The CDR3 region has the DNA TGTGCCAGCAGGGCAAACAGGTACACCGATGAAGCTTTCTTT. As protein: CASRANRYTDEAFF.

The CDR3 coding sequence is TGTGCCTGGTCGGGGAGGGCTGGAAACACCATATATTTT. Translated, it gives CAWSGRAGNTIYF. The genes are TRBV30 and TRBJ1-3; no reliable D call. Germline assignment: CDR1 GTSNPN and CDR2 SVGIG (reference sequence). V lost 5 bases to trimming and J lost 2 bases, with 10 bases between them. The length of the CDR3 is 13 residues.

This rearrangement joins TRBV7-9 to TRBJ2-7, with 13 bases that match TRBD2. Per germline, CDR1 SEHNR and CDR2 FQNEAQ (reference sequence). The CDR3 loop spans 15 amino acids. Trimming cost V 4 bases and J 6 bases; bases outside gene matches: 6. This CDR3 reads CASSSGLAGVVEQYF. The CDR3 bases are TGTGCCAGCAGCTCCGGACTAGCGGGAGTGGTCGAGCAGTACTTC. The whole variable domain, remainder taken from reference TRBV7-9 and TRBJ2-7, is DTGVSQNPRHKITKRGQNVTFRCDPISEHNRLYWYRQTLGQGPEFLTYFQNEAQLEKSRLLSDRFSAERPKGSFSTLEIQRTEQGDSAMYLCASSSGLAGVVEQYFGPGTRLTVT.

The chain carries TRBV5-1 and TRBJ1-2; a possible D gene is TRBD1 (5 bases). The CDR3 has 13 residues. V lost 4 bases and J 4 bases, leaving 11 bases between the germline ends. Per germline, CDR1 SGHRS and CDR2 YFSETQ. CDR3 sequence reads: CASSPRQLYGYTF. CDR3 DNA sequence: TGCGCCAGCAGCCCCAGACAGCTCTATGGCTACACCTTC.

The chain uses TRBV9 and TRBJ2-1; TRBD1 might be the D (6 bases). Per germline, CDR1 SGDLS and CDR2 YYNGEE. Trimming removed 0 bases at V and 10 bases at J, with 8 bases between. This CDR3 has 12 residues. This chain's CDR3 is CASSVGTVEQFF. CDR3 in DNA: TGTGCCAGCAGCGTAGGGACAGTCGAGCAGTTCTTC.

The CDR3 DNA reads as TGCGCCAGCAGCCGCCGACAGGGGGGCGAAAAACTGTTTTTT. Protein: CASSRRQGGEKLFF. This rearrangement joins TRBV4-3 to TRBJ1-4; 9 bases fit TRBD1. CDR3 length: 14 amino acids. V shed 4 bases, J shed 8 bases, and the junction held 5 bases outside the gene matches. Germline CDR1 is LGHNA and CDR2 is YSLEER.

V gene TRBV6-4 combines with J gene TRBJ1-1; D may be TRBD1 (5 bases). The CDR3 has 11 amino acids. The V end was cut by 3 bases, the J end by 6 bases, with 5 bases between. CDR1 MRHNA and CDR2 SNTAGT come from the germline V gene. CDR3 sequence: CASSEGAEAFF. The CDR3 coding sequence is TGTGCCAGCAGTGAAGGGGCTGAAGCTTTCTTT.

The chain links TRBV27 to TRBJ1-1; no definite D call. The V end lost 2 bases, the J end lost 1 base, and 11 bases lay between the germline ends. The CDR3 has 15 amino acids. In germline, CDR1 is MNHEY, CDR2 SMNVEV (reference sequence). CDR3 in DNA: TGTGCCAGCAGTTTAACCGGGAAAAGGAACACTGAAGCTTTCTTT. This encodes CASSLTGKRNTEAFF.

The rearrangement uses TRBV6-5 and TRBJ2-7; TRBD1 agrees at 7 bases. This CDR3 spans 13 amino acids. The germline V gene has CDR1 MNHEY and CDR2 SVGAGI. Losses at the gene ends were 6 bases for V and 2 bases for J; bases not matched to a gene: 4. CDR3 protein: CASRNRGPYEQYF. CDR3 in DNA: TGTGCCAGCAGAAACAGGGGACCCTACGAGCAGTACTTC.

CDR3 amino acids: CAWSLSGLDNEQFF. For the CDR3, the DNA is TGTGCCTGGAGTCTCTCTGGACTAGACAATGAGCAGTTCTTC. The genes are TRBV30 and TRBJ2-1; 7 nucleotides agree with TRBD2. V was pared by 2 bases and J by 5 bases, with 6 bases of the junction left unmatched. This CDR3 comprises 14 residues. Per the germline V gene, CDR1 is GTSNPN and CDR2 is SVGIG (reference sequence).

CDR3 amino acids: CATSRGLALLDEQFF. In DNA form, the CDR3 reads TGTGCCACCAGCAGAGGACTAGCGTTACTCGATGAGCAGTTCTTC. The chain combines TRBV15 with TRBJ2-1, with 8 bases aligning to TRBD2. V dropped 1 base and J dropped 8; count of bases not matched to a gene: 7. From germline, CDR1 is LNHNV and CDR2 YYDKDF (reference sequence). The CDR3 spans 15 residues.

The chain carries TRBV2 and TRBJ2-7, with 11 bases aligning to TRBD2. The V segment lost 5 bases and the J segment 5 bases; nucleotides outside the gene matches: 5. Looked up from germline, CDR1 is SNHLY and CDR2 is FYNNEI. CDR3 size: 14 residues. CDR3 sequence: CASSITSGSHEQYF. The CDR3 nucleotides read TGTGCCAGCAGTATAACTAGCGGGAGCCACGAGCAGTACTTC.

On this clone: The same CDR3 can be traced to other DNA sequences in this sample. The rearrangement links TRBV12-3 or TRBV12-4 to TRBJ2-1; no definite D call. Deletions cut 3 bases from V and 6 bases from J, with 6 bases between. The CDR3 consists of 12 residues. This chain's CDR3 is CASSFPGNEQFF. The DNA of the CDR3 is TGTGCCAGCAGTTTTCCGGGCAATGAGCAGTTCTTC.

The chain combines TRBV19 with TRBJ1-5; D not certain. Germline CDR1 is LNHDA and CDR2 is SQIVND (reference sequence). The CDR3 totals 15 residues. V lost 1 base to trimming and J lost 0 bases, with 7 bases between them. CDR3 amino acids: CASSIGGYSNQPQHF. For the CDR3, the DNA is TGTGCCAGTAGTATAGGAGGTTATAGCAATCAGCCCCAGCATTTT.

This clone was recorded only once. This CDR3 reads CASRRTTGGGTEAFF. CDR3 coding DNA: TGTGCCAGCAGACGGACGACAGGGGGAGGAACTGAAGCTTTCTTT. The chain is built from TRBV7-9 and TRBJ1-1, with 9 bases identical to TRBD1. The V and J ends lost 6 bases and 5 bases, in that order; junction bases with no gene match: 10. Germline assignment: CDR1 SEHNR and CDR2 FQNEAQ (reference sequence). This CDR3 comprises 15 residues.

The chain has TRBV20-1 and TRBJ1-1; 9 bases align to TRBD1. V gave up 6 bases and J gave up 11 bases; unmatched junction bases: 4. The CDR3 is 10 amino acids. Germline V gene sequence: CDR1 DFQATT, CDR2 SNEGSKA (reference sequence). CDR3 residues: CSAGTGLAFF. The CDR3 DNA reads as TGCAGTGCGGGGACAGGGCTCGCTTTCTTT.

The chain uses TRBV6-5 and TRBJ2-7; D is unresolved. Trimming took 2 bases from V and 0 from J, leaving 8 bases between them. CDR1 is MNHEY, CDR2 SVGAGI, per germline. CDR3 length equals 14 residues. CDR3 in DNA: TGTGCCAGCAGTTACGCGCAGGACTCCTACGAGCAGTACTTC. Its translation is CASSYAQDSYEQYF.

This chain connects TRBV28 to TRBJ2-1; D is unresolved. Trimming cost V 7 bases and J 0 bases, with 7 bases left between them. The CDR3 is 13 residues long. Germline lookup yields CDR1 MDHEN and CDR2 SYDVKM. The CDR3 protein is CASTAYSYNEQFF. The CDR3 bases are TGTGCCAGCACCGCGTACTCCTACAATGAGCAGTTCTTC.

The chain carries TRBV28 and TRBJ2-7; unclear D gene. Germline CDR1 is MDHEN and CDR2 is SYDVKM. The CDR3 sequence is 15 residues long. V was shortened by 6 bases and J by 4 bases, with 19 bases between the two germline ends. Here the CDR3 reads CASSFRSLALYEQYF. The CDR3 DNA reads TGTGCCAGCAGCTTCAGATCTTTAGCACTTTACGAGCAGTACTTC.

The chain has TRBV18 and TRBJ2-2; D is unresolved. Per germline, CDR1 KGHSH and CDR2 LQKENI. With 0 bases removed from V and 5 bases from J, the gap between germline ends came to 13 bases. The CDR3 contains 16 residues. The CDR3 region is CASSPPSRVGTGELFF. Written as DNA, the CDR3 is TGTGCCAGCTCACCACCGTCCCGGGTCGGGACCGGGGAGCTGTTTTTT.